A single sample is the source of the 16 T cell receptor beta chains below, sequenced in a study of beta chain features in type 1 diabetes. Their antigen targets remain unknown. Points from the study as a whole: Moderate yet significant TCRB CDR3 shortening was seen in Type 1 diabetes patients in all four CD4+ subsets.

Since all of the isolated RNA was reverse transcribed, expressed TCRB transcripts were what got sequenced. Only in-frame clones appear in the TCRdb table, and some are missing; sequencing was by immunoSEQ multiplex PCR. The sample has 200,000 to 300,000 clones, around 9.9% seen once. Sequences were obtained from naive CD4+ T cells from blood. Receptor source: a man in his thirties or forties with type 1 diabetes.

The rearrangement uses TRBV7-2 and TRBJ2-5; TRBD2 agrees at 15 bases. V was pared by 3 bases and J by 5 bases, with 4 bases of the junction left unmatched. The germline V gene has CDR1 SGHTA and CDR2 FQGNSA. The CDR3 sequence is 16 residues long. The CDR3 DNA reads TGTGCCAGCAGCTTTGGGACTAGCGGGGGGAGGGAGACCCAGTACTTC. It yields the protein CASSFGTSGGRETQYF.

The CDR3 sequence: CASTSGGVRGIQYF. DNA for the CDR3: TGTGCCAGCACCTCGGGCGGGGTACGGGGCATTCAGTACTTC. The rearrangement joins TRBV28 to TRBJ2-4, with a tentative D call TRBD2 (6 bases). There are 14 residues in the CDR3. Germline CDR1 MDHEN, CDR2 SYDVKM. The ends were cut back, 7 bases at V and 9 bases at J, with 19 bases in the middle.

The rearrangement uses TRBV6-6 and TRBJ1-2; perhaps TRBD1 as D (6 bases). The germline CDR1 and CDR2 sequences are MNHNY and SVGAGI (reference sequence). The V end lost 7 bases, the J end lost 5 bases, and 11 bases lay between the germline ends. This CDR3 comprises 12 residues. DNA for the CDR3: TGTGCCAGCATCGGGGGGCGGTATGGCTACACCTTC. Its translation is CASIGGRYGYTF.

This clone has a handful of counts. The chain has TRBV5-4 and TRBJ2-3; a weak D match, TRBD1 (5 bases). The germline V and J ends were trimmed by 0 bases and 0 bases, with 11 bases remaining between them. Germline CDR1 is SGHNT and CDR2 is YYREEE (reference sequence). CDR3 length: 16 amino acids. CDR3 amino acids: CASSLVRGESTDTQYF. The CDR3 DNA reads as TGTGCCAGCAGCTTGGTTAGGGGCGAGAGCACAGATACGCAGTATTTT.

The table lists this clone with a few counts. V and J are TRBV7-9 and TRBJ2-3; 12 nucleotides agree with TRBD2. Per the germline V gene, CDR1 is SEHNR and CDR2 is FQNEAQ (reference sequence). With V trimmed by 5 bases and J by 2 bases, 5 bases remained unmatched. The CDR3 spans 16 residues. The CDR3 sequence is CASSRRLAGVTDTQYF. The CDR3 coding sequence is TGTGCCAGCAGCCGAAGACTAGCGGGGGTCACAGATACGCAGTATTTT.

This clone has only a few counts. The gene calls are TRBV18 and TRBJ2-7, with D possibly matching TRBD2 (5 bases). CDR1 is KGHSH, CDR2 LQKENI, per germline. Trimming removed 3 bases at V and 2 bases at J, with 14 bases between. The CDR3 consists of 15 residues. CDR3 amino acids: CASSPGAVGPYEQYF. As DNA, the CDR3 is TGTGCCAGCTCACCGGGAGCGGTCGGTCCCTACGAGCAGTACTTC.

A few counts support this clone. The V call is TRBV6-6, the J call TRBJ2-7; 9 nucleotides align to TRBD1. This CDR3 has 15 residues. The germline V gene encodes CDR1 MNHNY and CDR2 SVGAGI (reference sequence). V gave up 6 bases and J gave up 5 bases; unmatched junction bases: 11. CDR3 sequence (DNA): TGTGCCAGCAGCGACCCCGGGACAGGGAGCCACGAGCAGTACTTC. Amino acids: CASSDPGTGSHEQYF.

This clone was observed a handful of times. The rearrangement joins TRBV19 to TRBJ2-1; the match to TRBD2 covers 13 bases. Germline V CDR1 and CDR2: LNHDA, SQIVND (reference sequence). The CDR3 contains 15 residues. V dropped 6 bases and J dropped 9; count of bases not matched to a gene: 8. This CDR3 reads CASRSPGTSGVEQFF. The DNA of the CDR3 is TGTGCCAGTAGATCTCCGGGGACTAGCGGGGTTGAGCAGTTCTTC.

The chain employs TRBV29-1 and TRBJ2-3, with D perhaps TRBD1 (5 bases). This CDR3 region has 13 residues. Trimming removed 4 bases from V and 4 bases from J, with 12 bases in between. Germline loops: CDR1 SQVTM, CDR2 ANQGSEA. The CDR3 region is CSVVKDIPDTQYF. CDR3 sequence (DNA): TGCAGCGTTGTTAAGGACATCCCAGATACGCAGTATTTT.

The chain joins TRBV5-1 to TRBJ1-1; 7 bases match TRBD1. V was clipped by 4 bases and J by 7 bases; unmatched bases: 10. Germline V CDR1 and CDR2: SGHRS, YFSETQ. This CDR3 spans 14 amino acids. CDR3 sequence: CASSGGQLWGEAFF. CDR3 DNA sequence: TGCGCCAGCAGCGGGGGACAGCTGTGGGGTGAAGCTTTCTTT.

The genes are TRBV27 and TRBJ2-4; TRBD1 aligns across 9 bases. Trimming cost V 5 bases and J 5 bases; bases outside gene matches: 4. CDR3 length: 14 amino acids. Germline V gene data show CDR1 as MNHEY and CDR2 as SMNVEV (reference sequence). CDR3: CASSSYRGQNIQYF. The CDR3 DNA reads TGTGCCAGCAGTAGCTACAGGGGGCAAAACATTCAGTACTTC.

V usage is TRBV4-1 and J usage is TRBJ2-7, with TRBD2 identical over 11 bases. The CDR3 runs 15 residues. Germline trimming cut 1 base from V and 3 bases from J; bases unmatched to any gene: 2. Germline-derived CDR1 and CDR2 are MGHRA and YSYEKL. Here the CDR3 reads CASSQGLAGGYEQYF. The CDR3 DNA reads as TGCGCCAGCAGCCAAGGTCTAGCGGGGGGCTACGAGCAGTACTTC.

This rearrangement joins TRBV6-5 to TRBJ1-2; TRBD1 matches at 9 bases. The V gene end was trimmed by 1 base and the J gene end by 8 bases; junction bases not matched to a gene: 5. CDR1 MNHEY and CDR2 SVGAGI come from the germline V gene. The CDR3 spans 14 residues. The CDR3 loop reads CASSYLDRGRGYTF. CDR3 DNA sequence: TGTGCCAGCAGTTACTTGGACAGGGGCCGAGGCTACACCTTC.

For the CDR3, the DNA is TGTGCCAGCAGCGGACAGGGGCGCAATCAGCCCCAGCATTTT. Translation: CASSGQGRNQPQHF. This chain links TRBV7-8 with TRBJ1-5, with TRBD1 identical over 9 bases. The V and J ends lost 5 bases and 2 bases, in that order; junction bases with no gene match: 1. CDR1 and CDR2 (germline): SGHVS, FQNEAQ. The CDR3 runs 14 residues.

This clone was observed a few times. The chain carries TRBV5-1 and TRBJ2-7, with 9 bases that match TRBD2. From germline, CDR1 is SGHRS and CDR2 YFSETQ. The CDR3 extends over 14 amino acids. V trimming: 5 bases; J trimming: 3 bases; junction bases outside the gene matches: 6. The CDR3 loop reads CASRIAGVNYEQYF. DNA of the CDR3: TGCGCCAGCAGGATAGCGGGGGTTAACTACGAGCAGTACTTC.

This clone has more than one count but fewer than ten. The rearrangement links TRBV15 to TRBJ2-2, with TRBD2 as a possible D gene (7 bases). CDR1 and CDR2 (germline): LNHNV, YYDKDF (reference sequence). The V end lost 7 bases, the J end lost 6 bases, and 18 bases lay between the germline ends. CDR3 length: 15 residues. The CDR3 here is CATNWAGASSGELFF. The CDR3 region has the DNA TGTGCCACCAACTGGGCGGGGGCTAGTTCCGGGGAGCTGTTTTTT. The full variable domain, its missing parts supplied by reference TRBV15 and TRBJ2-2, is DAMVIQNPRYQVTQFGKPVTLSCSQTLNHNVMYWYQQKSSQAPKLLFHYYDKDFNNEADTPDNFQSRRPNTSFCFLDIRSPGLGDTAMYLCATNWAGASSGELFFGEGSRLTVL.